This T cell receptor (beta chain) came from a study of blood T cell repertoires in COVID-19. Generated by immunoSEQ multiplex PCR, the TCRdb table keeps only in-frame clones and is missing some. Of 150,000 to 250,000 clones listed, 87% are singletons. The junction had 1 base not matched to a gene; V was cut back by 1 base and J by 2 bases. The CDR3 extends over 14 amino acids. Germline V gene lookup returns CDR1 LNHDA and CDR2 SQIVND (reference sequence). Everyone who took part was roughly 18 to 100 years old, and they came from about 25 US areas. Source material: PBMCs or T cells enriched from blood (not recorded which). The chain is built from TRBV19 and TRBJ1-2, with 7 bases identical to TRBD1. This receptor was identified in a woman in her 30s who had recovered from COVID-19. The CDR3 DNA sequence: TGTGCCAGTAGTATAGTGGGACAGAACTATGGCTACACCTTC. Its protein product is CASSIVGQNYGYTF.